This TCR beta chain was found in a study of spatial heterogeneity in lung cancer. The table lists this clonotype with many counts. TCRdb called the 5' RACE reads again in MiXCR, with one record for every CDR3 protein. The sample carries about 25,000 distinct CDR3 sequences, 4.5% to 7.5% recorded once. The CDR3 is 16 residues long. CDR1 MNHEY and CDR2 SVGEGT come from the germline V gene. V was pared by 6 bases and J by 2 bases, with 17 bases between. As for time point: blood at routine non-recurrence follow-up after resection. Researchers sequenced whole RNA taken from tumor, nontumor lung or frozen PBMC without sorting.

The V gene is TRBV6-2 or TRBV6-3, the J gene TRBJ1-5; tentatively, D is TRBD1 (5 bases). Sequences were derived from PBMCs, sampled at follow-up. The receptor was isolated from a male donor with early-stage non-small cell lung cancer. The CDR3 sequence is CASSTNAGLGNQPQHF. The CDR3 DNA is TGTGCCAGCAGCACAAACGCAGGGTTGGGCAATCAGCCCCAGCATTTT.